One sample yielded the 27 T cell receptor beta chains listed below, sequenced in a study of blood T cell repertoires in COVID-19. Libraries were prepared by immunoSEQ multiplex PCR; TCRdb keeps only in-frame clonotypes and omits some of them. The sample shows 87,000 or so clones, roughly 80% of them seen only once. Material for sequencing was peripheral blood. The receptors derive from a woman at least 80 years old with active or convalescent COVID-19.

This clone has just a few counts. V gene TRBV19 combines with J gene TRBJ2-1, with 10 bases aligning to TRBD1. The CDR3 has 16 residues. Germline CDR1 LNHDA, CDR2 SQIVND (reference sequence). With V trimmed by 5 bases and J by 7 bases, 11 bases remained unmatched. The DNA of the CDR3 is TGTGCCAGTAGTGAGCCGGGACAGGGGCGTACAAATGAGCAGTTCTTC. Its protein product is CASSEPGQGRTNEQFF.

The count of this clone is one. The chain uses TRBV5-1 and TRBJ2-7; 8 bases line up with TRBD2. Looked up from germline, CDR1 is SGHRS and CDR2 is YFSETQ. This CDR3 contains 16 residues. J was trimmed by 2 bases and V by 5 bases; bases with no gene match: 12. CDR3 residues: CASSPDASGSAYEQYF. CDR3 bases: TGCGCCAGCAGTCCTGATGCGAGCGGGAGCGCCTACGAGCAGTACTTC.

The chain links TRBV6-1 to TRBJ1-2; 9 nucleotides line up with TRBD1. Unmatched junction bases numbered 8, after V lost 5 bases and J lost 7 bases. CDR1 and CDR2 from the germline V gene are MNHNS and SASEGT. There are 14 residues in the CDR3. The DNA of the CDR3 is TGTGCCAGCAGTTATCGACAGGGGGAAAGTGGCTACACCTTC. Translating gives CASSYRQGESGYTF.

This chain joins TRBV11-3 and TRBJ2-3; TRBD2 matches 15 bases. Germline V gives CDR1 SGHNT, CDR2 YENEEA. The CDR3 runs to 16 residues. Losses at the gene ends were 5 bases for V and 4 bases for J; bases not matched to a gene: 4. The DNA for the CDR3 is TGTGCCAGCAGCCCTGGGACTAGCGGGGGGCCAGATACGCAGTATTTT. Its protein product is CASSPGTSGGPDTQYF.

The chain carries TRBV5-1 and TRBJ1-1; TRBD1 aligns across 8 bases. CDR1 and CDR2 from the germline V gene are SGHRS and YFSETQ. The CDR3 runs 15 residues. The V gene end was trimmed by 7 bases and the J gene end by 4 bases; junction bases not matched to a gene: 12. The CDR3, as DNA: TGCGCCAGCGCGAGAGTAGGACAGGGCGGCACTGAAGCTTTCTTT. Encoded protein: CASARVGQGGTEAFF.

The rearrangement uses TRBV28 and TRBJ2-1; 7 bases are shared with TRBD2. The CDR3 has 15 amino acids. Germline lookup yields CDR1 MDHEN and CDR2 SYDVKM. Trimming took 6 bases from V and 0 from J; bases not matched to a gene: 5. The CDR3 DNA is TGTGCCAGCAGAACTAGCGCAAGCTCCTACAATGAGCAGTTCTTC. Translating gives CASRTSASSYNEQFF.

The rearrangement links TRBV28 to TRBJ2-7; TRBD2 aligns across 8 bases. CDR1 is MDHEN, CDR2 SYDVKM, per germline. V trimming: 7 bases; J trimming: 5 bases; junction bases outside the gene matches: 13. This CDR3 comprises 15 residues. CDR3 sequence (DNA): TGTGCCAGCAACCAGGAGGACGGGAGGGGGAACGAGCAGTACTTC. It specifies CASNQEDGRGNEQYF.

The chain joins TRBV2 to TRBJ2-7; 11 bases are a match to TRBD2. J lost 7 bases, V lost 7 bases, and 6 bases had no gene match. The germline gives CDR1 SNHLY, CDR2 FYNNEI. This CDR3 comprises 13 residues. DNA of the CDR3: TGTGCCAGCAACCTAGCGGGAGGTAGTGAGCAGTACTTC. Amino acid sequence: CASNLAGGSEQYF.

This clone was counted only a few times. V is TRBV7-3 and J is TRBJ2-7, with TRBD2 matching over 7 bases. The CDR3 consists of 14 residues. The V and J ends lost 1 base and 7 bases, in that order; junction bases with no gene match: 7. Germline loops: CDR1 SGHTA, CDR2 FQGTGA. The CDR3 bases are TGTGCCAGCAGCTTAAACGGGGGGACCGGGGAGCAGTACTTC. This codes for CASSLNGGTGEQYF.

This chain connects TRBV27 to TRBJ1-5, with D perhaps TRBD1 (6 bases). The germline gives CDR1 MNHEY, CDR2 SMNVEV (reference sequence). V lost 5 bases, J lost 6 bases, and 17 bases lay in between. The CDR3 totals 15 residues. CDR3 sequence: CASSPYRVGGQPQHF. CDR3 coding DNA: TGTGCCAGCAGTCCCTACAGGGTAGGTGGTCAGCCCCAGCATTTT.

The chain joins TRBV6-2 or TRBV6-3 to TRBJ2-4, with 13 bases lining up with TRBD2. CDR1 and CDR2 (germline): MNHEY, SVGEGT. With V trimmed by 4 bases and J by 0 bases, 6 bases remained unmatched. The CDR3 consists of 18 residues. As DNA, the CDR3 is TGTGCCAGCAGTTTTGGGACTAGCGGGGCCGGAGCCAAAAACATTCAGTACTTC. Translation gives CASSFGTSGAGAKNIQYF.

The V gene is TRBV5-6, the J gene TRBJ2-7; 12 nucleotides match TRBD1. In germline, CDR1 is SGHDT, CDR2 YYEEEE. This CDR3 has 14 amino acids. Trimming cost V 7 bases and J 3 bases; bases outside gene matches: 5. The CDR3 nucleotides read TGTGCCAGCGGGCGGGACAGGGGGCTCTACGAGCAGTACTTC. Its protein is CASGRDRGLYEQYF.

The chain has TRBV5-5 and TRBJ1-1, with D perhaps matching TRBD1 (5 bases). CDR1 SGHKS and CDR2 YYEKEE come from the germline V gene (reference sequence). Trimming shortened V by 4 bases and J by 0 bases, and 10 bases separated the two germline ends. CDR3 length equals 14 residues. The CDR3 nucleotides read TGTGCCAGCAGCCGACAGCTCATGAACACTGAAGCTTTCTTT. Translation gives CASSRQLMNTEAFF. Full variable domain (missing parts from reference TRBV5-5 and TRBJ1-1): DAGVTQSPTHLIKTRGQQVTLRCSPISGHKSVSWYQQVLGQGPQFIFQYYEKEERGRGNFPDRFSARQFPNYSSELNVNALLLGDSALYLCASSRQLMNTEAFFGQGTRLTVV.

The chain uses TRBV6-6 and TRBJ2-7, with D maybe TRBD1 (8 bases). Germline loops: CDR1 MNHNY, CDR2 SVGAGI (reference sequence). The CDR3 contains 13 residues. Trimming removed 6 bases at V and 6 bases at J, with 15 bases between. CDR3 in amino acids: CASRATGEGEQYF. The CDR3 DNA reads as TGTGCCAGCAGAGCGACAGGGGAGGGCGAGCAGTACTTC.

V is TRBV3-1 (or the pseudogene TRBV3-2) and J is TRBJ2-7, with 9 bases identical to TRBD2. The CDR3 has 17 residues. The germline gives CDR1 LGHDT, CDR2 YNNKEL (reference sequence). Germline trimming cut 4 bases from V and 3 bases from J; bases unmatched to any gene: 13. The CDR3 DNA is TGTGCCAGCAGCCCAGGGGGGGTAGCGGGGGAGCTCTACGAGCAGTACTTC. This encodes CASSPGGVAGELYEQYF.

The CDR3 loop reads CATSLTGTANTGELFF. DNA for the CDR3: TGTGCCACCAGCCTAACCGGGACAGCGAACACCGGGGAGCTGTTTTTT. V usage is TRBV24-1 and J usage is TRBJ2-2, with 7 bases aligning to TRBD1. Trimming at V came to 7 bases and at J to 0 bases, leaving 7 bases not matched to a gene. From germline, CDR1 is KGHDR and CDR2 SFDVKD. The length of the CDR3 is 16 residues.

This chain links TRBV6-5 with TRBJ1-2; D is undetermined. The CDR3 length is 16 residues. V was cut by 0 bases and J by 8 bases, with 19 bases left in between. Germline-derived CDR1 and CDR2 are MNHEY and SVGAGI. This chain's CDR3 is CASSYSPMTAFRGYTF. The CDR3, as DNA: TGTGCCAGCAGTTACTCGCCTATGACGGCCTTCAGGGGCTACACCTTC.

V usage is TRBV6-5 and J usage is TRBJ2-7, with D perhaps matching TRBD2 (6 bases). Germline CDR1 and CDR2: MNHEY and SVGAGI. CDR3 length: 14 residues. The germline V and J ends were trimmed by 0 bases and 7 bases, with 13 bases remaining between them. DNA of the CDR3: TGTGCCAGCAGTTACTCGGGCCTAGGGAGGGAGCAGTACTTC. Protein: CASSYSGLGREQYF.

CDR3 sequence: CASSLADSYNEQFF. In nucleotides, the CDR3 is TGTGCCAGCAGCTTAGCCGACAGCTACAATGAGCAGTTCTTC. V and J are TRBV7-2 and TRBJ2-1; D possibly corresponds to TRBD1 (5 bases). Germline V lookup: CDR1 SGHTA, CDR2 FQGNSA. The CDR3 is made up of 14 amino acids. V lost 0 bases to trimming and J lost 3 bases, with 6 bases between them.

This chain joins TRBV18 and TRBJ1-1; 10 bases map to TRBD1. The CDR3 loop spans 14 amino acids. The J segment lost 7 bases and the V segment lost 6 bases, leaving 8 bases of the junction unmatched. The germline gives CDR1 KGHSH, CDR2 LQKENI. The CDR3 protein is CASSSRQGALEAFF. The DNA for the CDR3 is TGTGCCAGCTCGTCACGACAGGGGGCGCTTGAAGCTTTCTTT.

This chain links TRBV11-2 with TRBJ2-6; D is uncertain. With 1 base removed from V and 4 bases from J, the gap between germline ends came to 5 bases. The germline V gene has CDR1 SGHAT and CDR2 FQNNGV. CDR3 size: 14 residues. CDR3 sequence (DNA): TGTGCCAGCAGCTTAGCAGCGGGGGCCAACGTCCTGACTTTC. It codes for CASSLAAGANVLTF.

Only one count was recorded for this clone. The V call is TRBV7-2, the J call TRBJ2-5; D not certain. The CDR3 extends over 15 amino acids. Germline V gene lookup returns CDR1 SGHTA and CDR2 FQGNSA. The V end lost 1 base, the J end lost 4 bases, and 13 bases lay between the germline ends. CDR3 region: CASSLGNTVRETQYF. The CDR3 DNA is TGTGCCAGCAGCTTAGGTAATACGGTTCGAGAGACCCAGTACTTC.

This clone was recorded only once. The genes are TRBV6-5 and TRBJ2-1, with a tentative D call TRBD1 (5 bases). The V end lost 6 bases, the J end lost 5 bases, and 17 bases lay between the germline ends. The CDR3 consists of 15 residues. Germline loops: CDR1 MNHEY, CDR2 SVGAGI. The CDR3 bases are TGTGCCAGCAGCCGAAAGGGGTACAACGACAATGAGCAGTTCTTC. Protein: CASSRKGYNDNEQFF.

This chain uses TRBV2 with TRBJ2-3, with TRBD1 matching over 9 bases. V shed 6 bases, J shed 2 bases, and the junction held 6 bases outside the gene matches. This CDR3 is 15 amino acids long. Germline CDR1 and CDR2: SNHLY and FYNNEI. For the CDR3, the DNA is TGTGCCAGCAGGAGGGACAGGGTAAACACAGATACGCAGTATTTT. This gives the protein CASRRDRVNTDTQYF.

The chain employs TRBV10-3 and TRBJ1-2, with 9 nucleotides matching TRBD1. Germline lookup yields CDR1 ENHRY and CDR2 SYGVKD. The CDR3 sequence is 15 residues long. Trimming took 2 bases from V and 9 from J; bases not matched to a gene: 10. For the CDR3, the DNA is TGTGCCATCAGTGAGGAACAGGGGGCCCCTGGGAGCTACACCTTC. This codes for CAISEEQGAPGSYTF.

This clone appeared a few times. The chain combines TRBV24-1 with TRBJ2-1; a weak D match, TRBD1 (5 bases). The CDR3 is made up of 14 amino acids. Germline assignment: CDR1 KGHDR and CDR2 SFDVKD. V was shortened by 5 bases and J by 5 bases, with 12 bases between the two germline ends. DNA for the CDR3: TGTGCCACCAGTGGTGTAACAGGTGACAATGAGCAGTTCTTC. It is translated as CATSGVTGDNEQFF.

This chain uses TRBV18 with TRBJ1-1; no clear D. V shed 3 bases and J shed 6 bases, with 8 bases lying between them. The CDR3 is made up of 12 amino acids. The germline V gene encodes CDR1 KGHSH and CDR2 LQKENI. This chain's CDR3 is CASSPLRSEAFF. The CDR3 nucleotides read TGTGCCAGCTCACCTCTACGGTCTGAAGCTTTCTTT.